This entry features one T cell receptor (beta chain) sequence. This clonotype was recorded many times. The target of this receptor is not known. No much larger clonotype is one base removed from it; base qualities were not supplied. Synovial fluid samples were matched to blood samples from the same ankylosing spondylitis patients. The data derive from a study of CD8 T cells in ankylosing spondylitis listed by TCRdb under 2017. Background on the whole study: To find TCR variants linked to disease, the study profiled T cell receptor beta repertoires in ankylosing spondylitis patients and healthy donors. In total, the full study cohort was made up of approximately 99 healthy donors and 25 to 30 ankylosing spondylitis patients. Peripheral blood samples were taken, and synovial fluid was additionally collected from ankylosing spondylitis patients.

Sequencing instrument: Illumina HiSeq 2500. Quantitative 5'-RACE with molecular barcodes was used to prepare TCR beta libraries. The authors' analysis ran thus. Disease-linked TCR variants were identified with a new computational method built on a probabilistic model of VDJ rearrangement. Clones were called with MiXCR by TCRdb after fastp trimmed the public reads at Q25, and only in-frame beta chains were retained. CDR3 protein sequences are deduplicated, and each keeps its most common genes and DNA. It is TCRdb's table, rather than the study itself, that gives the V and J calls and clone size. Counted in this sample were tens of thousands of distinct CDR3 sequences; 6.2% of them appeared once. Together, the top ten hold under 6% of the sample. Overall study results and their limits: According to the report, matched synovial fluid samples from ankylosing spondylitis patients were significantly enriched for the disease-linked clones. Blood from ankylosing spondylitis patients appeared to be characterized by a TCR beta motif composed of under 10 highly homologous amino acid variants. Some motif variants had previously been reported in the synovial fluid and blood of reactive arthritis patients, which suggests shared mechanisms of disease initiation. A CD8+ phenotype was shown by the disease-linked clones, which were found at relatively low frequencies in peripheral blood.

In the germline V gene, CDR1 corresponds to SGHAT and CDR2 to FQNNGV. V is clipped by 5 bases and J by 6 bases, and the sequence between their germline boundaries is 20 bases long. Measured from the cysteine to the phenylalanine, the CDR3 is 16 residues long. The entry retains the CDR3 DNA only, 48 bases that are in frame from base 1. The V and J genes are TRBV11-2 and TRBJ1-5, with no confidently assigned D gene. This TCR derives from a male donor with ankylosing spondylitis. The sample taken for sequencing was synovial fluid, either unsorted or a sorted T cell fraction (not recorded which). The DNA reads as follows: TGTGCCAGCAGCGTCACATTTCGGAGGGAGGGTCAGCCCCAGCATTTT. This encodes CASSVTFRREGQPQHF.